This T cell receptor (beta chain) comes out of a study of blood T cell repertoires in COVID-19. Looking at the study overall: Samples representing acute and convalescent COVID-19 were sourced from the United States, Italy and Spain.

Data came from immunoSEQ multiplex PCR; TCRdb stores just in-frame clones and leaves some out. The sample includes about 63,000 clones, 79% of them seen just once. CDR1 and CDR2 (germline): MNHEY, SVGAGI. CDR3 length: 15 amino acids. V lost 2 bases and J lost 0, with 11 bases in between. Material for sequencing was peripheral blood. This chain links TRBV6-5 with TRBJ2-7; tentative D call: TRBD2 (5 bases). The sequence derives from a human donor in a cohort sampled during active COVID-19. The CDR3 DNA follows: TGTGCCAGCAGTTACGGCAGCGGCCGCTCCTACGAGCAGTACTTC. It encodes CASSYGSGRSYEQYF.